Below are 8 T cell receptor beta chains sequenced from a single sample in a study of T cells in localized non-small cell lung cancer. Sequencing was performed with immunoSEQ multiplex PCR; in TCRdb, only in-frame clones are kept and a portion is missing. In the table there are around 19,000 clones, about 83% of which are singletons. The starting material was peripheral blood, obtained before any cancer treatment. These TCRs come from a male donor at least 60 years old with stage III lung adenocarcinoma.

The gene calls are TRBV10-3 and TRBJ2-7; maybe TRBD1 (6 bases). CDR3 length: 14 amino acids. Trimming took 0 bases from V and 4 from J, leaving 10 bases between them. CDR1 and CDR2 from the germline V gene are ENHRY and SYGVKD. CDR3 nucleotide sequence: TGTGCCATCAGTGAGTCAGGACAGAGTTACGAGCAGTACTTC. Protein: CAISESGQSYEQYF.

The chain has TRBV18 and TRBJ2-7; D not resolved. Deletions cut 3 bases from V and 1 base from J, with 10 bases between. Germline CDR1 and CDR2: KGHSH and LQKENI. The CDR3 runs to 14 residues. The chain's CDR3 is CASSPILGSYEQYF. CDR3 DNA sequence: TGTGCCAGCTCACCTATACTCGGATCCTACGAGCAGTACTTC.

The CDR3 DNA sequence: TGTGCCAGCAGCTTTAACGGGAGGATGCAGCCCCAGCATTTT. Translated: CASSFNGRMQPQHF. V gene TRBV6-1 combines with J gene TRBJ1-5; D unclear. Trimming removed 6 bases from V and 7 bases from J, with 16 bases in between. Germline-derived CDR1 and CDR2 are MNHNS and SASEGT. The CDR3 totals 14 residues.

The rearrangement uses TRBV7-5 and TRBJ1-2. TRBV7-5 represents a pseudogene. The CDR3 sequence is 18 residues long. The CDR3 DNA sequence: TGTGCCAGAAGCCTTCTGGGACGGTGCCGTCGAAGGGGCTATGGCTACACCTTC. This encodes CARSLLGRCRRRGYGYTF.

In its sample, this clone was seen once. V and J are TRBV6-4 and TRBJ2-3; no firm D call. The CDR3 totals 13 residues. Trimming stripped 3 bases from V and 5 bases from J, with 9 bases between. Germline values: CDR1 MRHNA, CDR2 SNTAGT. CDR3 protein: CASSERLGDTQYF. The CDR3 DNA is TGTGCCAGCAGTGAGCGCCTGGGAGATACGCAGTATTTT.

About this clone: The junction does not match germline at one end; this may be a read error. The rearrangement links TRBV7-9 to TRBJ2-5; tentatively, D is TRBD2 (5 bases). Germline V CDR1 and CDR2: SEHNR, FQNEAQ (reference sequence). This CDR3 comprises 14 residues. CDR3 in amino acids: CASSLAETRETQYF. The DNA of the CDR3 is TGTGCCAGCAGCCTAGCCGAAACTCGGGAGACCCAGTACTTC. Using reference TRBV7-9 and TRBJ2-5 for the parts outside the CDR3, the full variable domain is DTGVSQNPRHKITKRGQNVTFRCDPISEHNRLYWYRQTLGQGPEFLTYFQNEAQLEKSRLLSDRFSAERPKGSFSTLEIQRTEQGDSAMYLCASSLAETRETQYFGPGTRLLVL.

The genes are TRBV7-9 and TRBJ1-6, with a possible D match to TRBD1 (5 bases). V was shortened by 1 base and J by 9 bases, with 16 bases between the two germline ends. The CDR3 length is 16 residues. CDR1 SEHNR and CDR2 FQNEAQ come from the germline V gene (reference sequence). CDR3 sequence (DNA): TGTGCCAGCAGCTTAGGTAGCAGTTCACAGGCTTCACCCCTCCACTTT. Amino acid sequence: CASSLGSSSQASPLHF.

The chain uses TRBV5-8 and TRBJ1-2; D gene uncertain. V shed 0 bases and J shed 4 bases, with 13 bases lying between them. CDR1 is SGHTS and CDR2 is YDEGEE in the germline V gene. The CDR3 has 15 residues. CDR3 sequence (DNA): TGTGCCAGCAGCTTGGTGGCAGACCTTCTCTATGGCTACACCTTC. It yields the protein CASSLVADLLYGYTF.